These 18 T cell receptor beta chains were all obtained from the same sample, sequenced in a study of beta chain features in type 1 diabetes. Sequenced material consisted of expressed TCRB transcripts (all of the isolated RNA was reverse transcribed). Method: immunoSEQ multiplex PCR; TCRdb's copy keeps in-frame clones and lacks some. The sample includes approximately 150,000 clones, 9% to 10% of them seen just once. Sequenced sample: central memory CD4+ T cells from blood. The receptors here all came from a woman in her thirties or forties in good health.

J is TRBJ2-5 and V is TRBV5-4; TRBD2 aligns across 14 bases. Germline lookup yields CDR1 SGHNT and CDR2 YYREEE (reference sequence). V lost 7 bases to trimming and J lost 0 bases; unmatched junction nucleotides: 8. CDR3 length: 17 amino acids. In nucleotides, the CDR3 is TGTGCCAGCCGCAGGACTAGCGGGGGGAACTACCAAGAGACCCAGTACTTC. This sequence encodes CASRRTSGGNYQETQYF.

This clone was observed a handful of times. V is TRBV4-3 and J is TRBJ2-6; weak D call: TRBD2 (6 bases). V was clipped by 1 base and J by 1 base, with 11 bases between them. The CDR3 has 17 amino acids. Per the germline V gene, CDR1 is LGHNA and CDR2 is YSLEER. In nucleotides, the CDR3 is TGCGCCAGCAGCCAAGTTTCTGCGGGGTCTGGGGCCAACGTCCTGACTTTC. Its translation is CASSQVSAGSGANVLTF.

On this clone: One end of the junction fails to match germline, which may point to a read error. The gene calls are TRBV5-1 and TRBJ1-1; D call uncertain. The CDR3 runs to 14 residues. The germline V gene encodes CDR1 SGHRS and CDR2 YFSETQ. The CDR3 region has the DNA TGCGCCAGCAGCTCAAGAGGCGGGAACCCTGAAGCTTTCTTT. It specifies CASSSRGGNPEAFF.

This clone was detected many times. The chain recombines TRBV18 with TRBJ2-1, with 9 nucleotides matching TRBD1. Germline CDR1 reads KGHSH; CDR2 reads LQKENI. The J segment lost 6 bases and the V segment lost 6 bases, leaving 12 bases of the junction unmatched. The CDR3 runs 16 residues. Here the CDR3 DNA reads TGTGCCAGCTCGCCCCCCGGGACAGGGCCGGTCAATGAGCAGTTCTTC. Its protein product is CASSPPGTGPVNEQFF.

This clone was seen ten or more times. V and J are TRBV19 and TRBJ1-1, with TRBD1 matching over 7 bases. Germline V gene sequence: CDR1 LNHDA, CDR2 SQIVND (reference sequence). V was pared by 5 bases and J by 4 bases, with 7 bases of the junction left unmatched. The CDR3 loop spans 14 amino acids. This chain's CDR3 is CASSPPPGGTEAFF. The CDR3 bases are TGTGCCAGTAGTCCGCCCCCAGGGGGCACTGAAGCTTTCTTT. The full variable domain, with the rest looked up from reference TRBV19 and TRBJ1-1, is DGGITQSPKYLFRKEGQNVTLSCEQNLNHDAMYWYRQDPGQGLRLIYYSQIVNDFQKGDIAEGYSVSREKKESFPLTVTSAQKNPTAFYLCASSPPPGGTEAFFGQGTRLTVV.

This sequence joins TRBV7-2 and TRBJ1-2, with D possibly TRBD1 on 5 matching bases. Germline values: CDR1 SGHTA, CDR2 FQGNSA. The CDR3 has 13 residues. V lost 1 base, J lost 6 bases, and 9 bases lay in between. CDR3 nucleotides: TGTGCCAGCAGCTTAGTCAGGGCAGATGGCTACACCTTC. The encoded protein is CASSLVRADGYTF.

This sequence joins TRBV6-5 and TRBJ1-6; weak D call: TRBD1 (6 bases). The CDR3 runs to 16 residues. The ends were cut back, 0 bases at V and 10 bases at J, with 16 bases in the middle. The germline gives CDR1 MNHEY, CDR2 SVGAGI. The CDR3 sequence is CASSYSGGGRGSPLHF. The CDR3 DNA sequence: TGTGCCAGCAGTTACTCGGGCGGGGGCCGGGGCTCACCCCTCCACTTT.

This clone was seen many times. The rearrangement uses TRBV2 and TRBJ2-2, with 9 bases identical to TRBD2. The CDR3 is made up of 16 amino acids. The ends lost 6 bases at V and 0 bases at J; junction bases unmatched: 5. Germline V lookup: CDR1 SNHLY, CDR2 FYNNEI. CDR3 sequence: CASRSQRGANTGELFF. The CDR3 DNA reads TGTGCCAGCAGATCCCAGCGGGGGGCGAACACCGGGGAGCTGTTTTTT.

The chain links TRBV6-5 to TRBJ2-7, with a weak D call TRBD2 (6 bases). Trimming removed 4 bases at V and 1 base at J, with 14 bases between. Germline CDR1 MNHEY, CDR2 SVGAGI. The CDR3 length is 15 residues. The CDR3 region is CASSFAGPMSYEQYF. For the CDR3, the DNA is TGTGCCAGCAGTTTCGCGGGACCAATGTCCTACGAGCAGTACTTC.

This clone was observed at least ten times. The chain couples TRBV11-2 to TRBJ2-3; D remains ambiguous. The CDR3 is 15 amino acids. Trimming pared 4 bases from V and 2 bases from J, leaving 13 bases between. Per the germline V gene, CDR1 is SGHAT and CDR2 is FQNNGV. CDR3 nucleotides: TGTGCCAGCAGCTCCGACACGTTAGACACAGATACGCAGTATTTT. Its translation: CASSSDTLDTDTQYF.

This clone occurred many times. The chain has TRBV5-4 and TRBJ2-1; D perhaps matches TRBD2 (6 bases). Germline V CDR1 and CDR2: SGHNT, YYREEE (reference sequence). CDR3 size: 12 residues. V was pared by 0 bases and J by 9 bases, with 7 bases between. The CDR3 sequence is CASSLAGAEQFF. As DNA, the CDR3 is TGTGCCAGCAGCTTGGCGGGAGCTGAGCAGTTCTTC.

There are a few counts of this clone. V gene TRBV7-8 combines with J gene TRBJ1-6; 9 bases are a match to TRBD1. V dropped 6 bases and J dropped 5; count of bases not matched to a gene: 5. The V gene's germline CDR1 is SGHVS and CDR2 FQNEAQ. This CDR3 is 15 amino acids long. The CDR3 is CASRRWTGDNSPLHF. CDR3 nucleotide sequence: TGTGCCAGCAGACGTTGGACAGGGGATAATTCACCCCTCCACTTT.

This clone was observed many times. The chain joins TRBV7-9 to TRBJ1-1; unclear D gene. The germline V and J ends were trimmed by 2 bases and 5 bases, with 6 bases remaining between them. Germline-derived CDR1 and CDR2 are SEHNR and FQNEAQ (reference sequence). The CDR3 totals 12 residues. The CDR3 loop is CASSLFSTEAFF. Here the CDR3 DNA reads TGTGCCAGCAGCTTATTTTCAACTGAAGCTTTCTTT.

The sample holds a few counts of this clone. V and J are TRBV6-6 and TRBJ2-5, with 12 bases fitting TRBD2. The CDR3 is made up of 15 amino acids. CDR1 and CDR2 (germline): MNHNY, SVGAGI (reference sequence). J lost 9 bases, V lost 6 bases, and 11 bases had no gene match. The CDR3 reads CASRPPTSGGTAQYF. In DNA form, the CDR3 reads TGTGCCAGCAGACCGCCTACTAGCGGGGGGACGGCCCAGTACTTC.

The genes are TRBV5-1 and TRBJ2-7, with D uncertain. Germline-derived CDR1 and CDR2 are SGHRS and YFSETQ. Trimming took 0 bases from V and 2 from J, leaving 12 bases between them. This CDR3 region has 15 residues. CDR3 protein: CASSLGGYAAYEQYF. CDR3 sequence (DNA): TGCGCCAGCAGCTTGGGTGGGTACGCGGCCTACGAGCAGTACTTC.

DNA for the CDR3: TGTGCCAGCAGCGTAGGCTCTAGACAGGCTAACGAAAAACGCAATGAGCAGTTCTTC. Protein product: CASSVGSRQANEKRNEQFF. The rearrangement uses TRBV9 and TRBJ2-1; possibly TRBD1 for D (6 bases). Germline CDR1 and CDR2: SGDLS and YYNGEE. CDR3 size: 19 residues. The V end was cut by 0 bases, the J end by 6 bases, with 25 bases between.

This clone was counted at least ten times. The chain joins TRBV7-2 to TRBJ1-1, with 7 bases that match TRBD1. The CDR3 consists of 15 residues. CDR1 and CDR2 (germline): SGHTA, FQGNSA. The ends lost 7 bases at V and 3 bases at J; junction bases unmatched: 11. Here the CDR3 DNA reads TGTGCCAGCACCCCCCGGACAGGCGATTACACTGAAGCTTTCTTT. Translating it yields CASTPRTGDYTEAFF.

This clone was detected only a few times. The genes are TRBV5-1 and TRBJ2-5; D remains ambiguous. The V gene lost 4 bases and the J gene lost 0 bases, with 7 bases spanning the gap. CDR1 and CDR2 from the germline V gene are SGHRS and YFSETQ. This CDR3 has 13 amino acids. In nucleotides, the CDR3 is TGCGCCAGCAGCGTGGCCGACCAAGAGACCCAGTACTTC. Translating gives CASSVADQETQYF.